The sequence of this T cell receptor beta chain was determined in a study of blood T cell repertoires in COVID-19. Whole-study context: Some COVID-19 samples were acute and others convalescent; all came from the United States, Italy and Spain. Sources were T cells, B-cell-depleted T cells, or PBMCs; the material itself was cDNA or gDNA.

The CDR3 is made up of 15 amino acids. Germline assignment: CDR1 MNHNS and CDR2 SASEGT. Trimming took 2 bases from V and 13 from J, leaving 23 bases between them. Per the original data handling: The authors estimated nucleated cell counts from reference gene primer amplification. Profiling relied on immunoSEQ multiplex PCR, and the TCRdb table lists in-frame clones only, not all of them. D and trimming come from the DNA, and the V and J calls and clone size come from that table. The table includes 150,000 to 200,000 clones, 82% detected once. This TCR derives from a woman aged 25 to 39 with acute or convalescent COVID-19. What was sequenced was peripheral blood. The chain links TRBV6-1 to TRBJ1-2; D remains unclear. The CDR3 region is CASSEPPGPVPPGTF. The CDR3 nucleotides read TGTGCCAGCAGTGAACCCCCAGGCCCTGTCCCCCCCGGCACCTTC.